Described below is a single T cell receptor (beta chain) sequence and its context. Antigen unknown. This sample was included in a study of cytomegalovirus exposure and HLA in healthy donors. Findings and limits, study-wide: An analysis was carried out later, and it reportedly showed fewer N-insertions in an Asian-associated ancestry cluster than the approximately 700-donor mean. Sequence variants that were highly shared formed a cluster that was likely a sequencing artifact. In a later analysis, most CMV-associated TCR beta chains appeared HLA-restricted.

PCR amplification relied on 60 Vbeta primers (plus 13 Jbeta primers). Assay used: immunoSEQ multiplex PCR; TCRdb lists only in-frame clones, some missing. Among more than 75,000 clones listed, 80% to 90% were seen once. The germline gives CDR1 SGDLS, CDR2 YYNGEE. J gave up 7 bases and V 0 bases, and 6 bases lay outside the gene matches. The CDR3 spans 15 residues. The V and J genes are TRBV9 and TRBJ2-1; 8 bases align to TRBD1. Source material: PBMCs. This receptor was identified in a man younger than 35 in good health and CMV-seronegative. CDR3 sequence (DNA): TGTGCCAGCAGCGTAGTAGGACAGGGTCAAAATGAGCAGTTCTTC. The encoded protein is CASSVVGQGQNEQFF. Using reference TRBV9 and TRBJ2-1 for the parts outside the CDR3, the full variable domain is DSGVTQTPKHLITATGQRVTLRCSPRSGDLSVYWYQQSLDQGLQFLIQYYNGEERAKGNILERFSAQQFPDLHSELNLSSLELGDSALYFCASSVVGQGQNEQFFGPGTRLTVL.